What follows are 27 T cell receptor beta chains derived from one specimen sequenced in a study of blood T cell repertoires in COVID-19. The assay was immunoSEQ multiplex PCR, and TCRdb's table has in-frame clones only and misses some. This sample has 250,000 to 350,000 clones; around 84% occur once, and the top ten carry roughly 1.5%. Sample: peripheral blood. These TCRs come from a human donor with COVID-19, enrolled during active disease. The donor label of this sample is uncertain.

The rearrangement uses TRBV24-1 and TRBJ1-1; 7 nucleotides agree with TRBD1. J was trimmed by 8 bases and V by 9 bases; bases with no gene match: 5. Germline V gene data show CDR1 as KGHDR and CDR2 as SFDVKD. The CDR3 contains 11 residues. The CDR3 sequence is CATSRGGEAFF. CDR3 nucleotide sequence: TGTGCCACCTCCCGAGGGGGCGAAGCTTTCTTT.

The chain's CDR3 is CASSWDRVSYNEQFF. DNA for the CDR3: TGTGCCAGCAGCTGGGACAGGGTATCCTACAATGAGCAGTTCTTC. This chain links TRBV7-2 with TRBJ2-1; 9 bases fit TRBD1. Germline assignment: CDR1 SGHTA and CDR2 FQGNSA. The CDR3 spans 15 residues. Losses at the gene ends were 4 bases for V and 1 base for J; bases not matched to a gene: 2. Using reference TRBV7-2 and TRBJ2-1 for the parts outside the CDR3, the full variable domain is GAGVSQSPSNKVTEKGKDVELRCDPISGHTALYWYRQSLGQGLEFLIYFQGNSAPDKSGLPSDRFSAERTGGSVSTLTIQRTQQEDSAVYLCASSWDRVSYNEQFFGPGTRLTVL.

This chain links TRBV30 with TRBJ2-3, with TRBD2 matching over 7 bases. This CDR3 contains 14 residues. In germline, CDR1 is GTSNPN, CDR2 SVGIG (reference sequence). V lost 3 bases and J lost 3; bases outside the gene matches: 6. CDR3 DNA sequence: TGTGCCTGGAGGGGACTACTCCAGACAGATACGCAGTATTTT. Protein sequence: CAWRGLLQTDTQYF.

The CDR3 region is CATSRDRSFVPNYGYTF. In DNA form, the CDR3 reads TGTGCCACCAGCAGAGACAGGTCTTTCGTCCCAAACTATGGCTACACCTTC. The chain joins TRBV15 to TRBJ1-2; D gene unclear. The V end was cut by 0 bases, the J end by 2 bases, with 16 bases between. Germline V gene data show CDR1 as LNHNV and CDR2 as YYDKDF (reference sequence). This CDR3 is 17 amino acids long.

The CDR3 reads CASGTGDYNEQFF. DNA for the CDR3: TGTGCCAGCGGGACAGGGGACTACAATGAGCAGTTCTTC. This chain joins TRBV28 and TRBJ2-1; 10 nucleotides agree with TRBD1. This CDR3 comprises 13 residues. Per germline, CDR1 MDHEN and CDR2 SYDVKM. Losses at the gene ends were 8 bases for V and 3 bases for J; bases not matched to a gene: 1.

A single count supports this clone. V gene TRBV30 combines with J gene TRBJ1-4; D is possibly TRBD1 (6 bases). The CDR3 runs to 13 residues. Germline V gene sequence: CDR1 GTSNPN, CDR2 SVGIG (reference sequence). Trimming removed 0 bases at V and 7 bases at J, with 9 bases between. As DNA, the CDR3 is TGTGCCTGGAGTGTCATAGGGGGTGAAAAACTGTTTTTT. Amino acid sequence: CAWSVIGGEKLFF.

The chain carries TRBV2 and TRBJ1-3, with D possibly TRBD1 on 6 matching bases. The CDR3 is made up of 16 amino acids. Trimming cost V 2 bases and J 5 bases, with 16 bases left between them. Germline loops: CDR1 SNHLY, CDR2 FYNNEI. DNA for the CDR3: TGTGCCAGCAGTGAACAGGGGCAGGGCATCCGAAACACCATATATTTT. Protein sequence: CASSEQGQGIRNTIYF.

As concerns this clone: One end of the junction fails to match germline, which may point to a read error. The chain links TRBV10-1 to TRBJ2-5, with a possible D match to TRBD1 (6 bases). Germline values: CDR1 WNHNN, CDR2 SYGVQD (reference sequence). The CDR3 covers 14 residues. In DNA form, the CDR3 reads TGCGCCAGCAGTGAGTCGAACAGGGAAGAAACCCAGTACTTC. Amino acid sequence: CASSESNREETQYF.

The chain recombines TRBV3-1 (or the pseudogene TRBV3-2) with TRBJ2-2; 11 bases align to TRBD2. CDR1 is LGHDT and CDR2 is YNNKEL in the germline V gene (reference sequence). With 4 bases clipped from V and 2 bases from J, the junction kept 3 bases outside the gene matches. The length of the CDR3 is 16 residues. Here the CDR3 DNA reads TGTGCCAGCAGCCTGGGACTAGCGGCTAACACCGGGGAGCTGTTTTTT. Translation: CASSLGLAANTGELFF.

The CDR3 here is CASSYWAGVDNEQFF. DNA of the CDR3: TGTGCCAGCAGTTACTGGGCGGGAGTAGATAATGAGCAGTTCTTC. V is TRBV6-6 and J is TRBJ2-1, with TRBD2 matching over 7 bases. This CDR3 is 15 amino acids long. Germline V gene sequence: CDR1 MNHNY, CDR2 SVGAGI (reference sequence). Germline trimming cut 1 base from V and 7 bases from J; bases unmatched to any gene: 7.

This clone occurred once. This chain connects TRBV7-9 to TRBJ1-1; D is unclear. V was cut by 6 bases and J by 3 bases, with 14 bases left in between. The CDR3 spans 14 residues. In germline, CDR1 is SEHNR, CDR2 FQNEAQ (reference sequence). DNA for the CDR3: TGTGCCAGCAGTGCTAGGTCGCCATACACTGAAGCTTTCTTT. This gives the protein CASSARSPYTEAFF.

This chain connects TRBV7-2 to TRBJ2-7; 9 positions match TRBD2. The length of the CDR3 is 15 residues. CDR1 is SGHTA and CDR2 is FQGNSA in the germline V gene. V trimming: 5 bases; J trimming: 0 bases; junction bases outside the gene matches: 5. The CDR3 DNA reads TGTGCCAGCAGCCGTAGCGGGAGCTACTCCTACGAGCAGTACTTC. Its protein product is CASSRSGSYSYEQYF.

The chain employs TRBV5-4 and TRBJ2-1, with 10 bases fitting TRBD2. Germline CDR1 is SGHNT and CDR2 is YYREEE (reference sequence). The CDR3 contains 16 residues. Trimming at V came to 3 bases and at J to 4 bases, leaving 7 bases not matched to a gene. Written as DNA, the CDR3 is TGTGCCAGCAGCTATCGGACTAGCGGACCTTACAATGAGCAGTTCTTC. Its protein product is CASSYRTSGPYNEQFF.

The gene calls are TRBV27 and TRBJ1-4, with a possible D match to TRBD1 (5 bases). V lost 2 bases to trimming and J lost 0 bases, with 13 bases between them. The CDR3 sequence is 17 residues long. Germline V CDR1 and CDR2: MNHEY, SMNVEV (reference sequence). The CDR3 loop reads CASSLDFGGSTNEKLFF. The CDR3 DNA sequence: TGTGCCAGCAGTTTAGATTTCGGGGGATCAACTAATGAAAAACTGTTTTTT.

This clone was seen only once. The chain is built from TRBV29-1 and TRBJ2-1; perhaps TRBD1 as D (5 bases). Trimming stripped 4 bases from V and 0 bases from J, with 10 bases between. Germline assignment: CDR1 SQVTM and CDR2 ANQGSEA. The CDR3 totals 14 residues. The CDR3: CSVGQGSSYNEQFF. Here the CDR3 DNA reads TGCAGCGTTGGTCAGGGTAGCTCCTACAATGAGCAGTTCTTC.

This clone came up a few times. This rearrangement joins TRBV5-1 to TRBJ2-3, with D unclear. Between the trimmed V and J ends, which lost 0 bases and 1 base, there was a span of 6 bases. The CDR3 has 14 residues. Germline assignment: CDR1 SGHRS and CDR2 YFSETQ. CDR3 sequence: CASSLESGTDTQYF. The CDR3 bases are TGCGCCAGCAGCTTGGAATCCGGCACAGATACGCAGTATTTT.

A single count supports this clone. This chain uses TRBV19 with TRBJ1-5, with D maybe TRBD1 (5 bases). The germline V gene has CDR1 LNHDA and CDR2 SQIVND (reference sequence). The CDR3 is made up of 16 amino acids. V lost 10 bases to trimming and J lost 3 bases, with 22 bases between them. The CDR3 is CATSIAGGRVNQPQHF. The CDR3 bases are TGTGCCACAAGTATAGCGGGGGGAAGGGTCAATCAGCCCCAGCATTTT.

V usage is TRBV19 and J usage is TRBJ1-4; the D gene is possibly TRBD1 (5 bases). The germline gives CDR1 LNHDA, CDR2 SQIVND (reference sequence). The CDR3 length is 12 residues. Trimming took 3 bases from V and 12 from J, leaving 11 bases between them. The CDR3 nucleotides are TGTGCCAGTAGTATGGATCAGGGTCAACTGTTTTTT. Encoded protein: CASSMDQGQLFF.

This sequence joins TRBV28 and TRBJ2-2; D call uncertain. Per the germline V gene, CDR1 is MDHEN and CDR2 is SYDVKM. The CDR3 has 14 residues. V lost 6 bases, J lost 4 bases, and 12 bases lay in between. The CDR3, as DNA: TGTGCCAGCAGCCCACTGTTCCCCACCGGGGAGCTGTTTTTT. Translating it yields CASSPLFPTGELFF. The complete variable domain, with remaining parts taken from reference TRBV28 and TRBJ2-2, reads DVKVTQSSRYLVKRTGEKVFLECVQDMDHENMFWYRQDPGLGLRLIYFSYDVKMKEKGDIPEGYSVSREKKERFSLILESASTNQTSMYLCASSPLFPTGELFFGEGSRLTVL.

This clone was found once. The chain joins TRBV10-3 to TRBJ1-2, with D perhaps TRBD1 (6 bases). This CDR3 contains 14 residues. Between the trimmed V and J ends, which lost 0 bases and 7 bases, there was a span of 12 bases. The germline CDR1 and CDR2 sequences are ENHRY and SYGVKD. CDR3 DNA sequence: TGTGCCATCAGTGAGTCAAGGGGGTCGGGTGGCTACACCTTC. Translated: CAISESRGSGGYTF.

The V and J genes are TRBV29-1 and TRBJ1-1; 9 bases agree with TRBD1. With V trimmed by 6 bases and J by 4 bases, 9 bases remained unmatched. Germline loops: CDR1 SQVTM, CDR2 ANQGSEA. CDR3 length: 14 amino acids. The CDR3 reads CSVERGQGSTEAFF. The DNA of the CDR3 is TGCAGCGTCGAAAGAGGACAGGGGTCCACTGAAGCTTTCTTT.

V usage is TRBV9 and J usage is TRBJ2-3; perhaps TRBD2 as D (6 bases). The length of the CDR3 is 15 residues. Trimming took off 4 bases at V and 0 bases at J, with 12 bases between the two ends. Germline CDR1 SGDLS, CDR2 YYNGEE. DNA for the CDR3: TGTGCCAGCAGCCCTCCGCTAGCGAGCACAGATACGCAGTATTTT. This sequence encodes CASSPPLASTDTQYF. The entire variable domain, with the rest obtained from reference TRBV9 and TRBJ2-3, is as follows: DSGVTQTPKHLITATGQRVTLRCSPRSGDLSVYWYQQSLDQGLQFLIQYYNGEERAKGNILERFSAQQFPDLHSELNLSSLELGDSALYFCASSPPLASTDTQYFGPGTRLTVL.

The gene calls are TRBV7-2 and TRBJ1-5, with 8 positions matching TRBD1. This CDR3 contains 15 residues. Germline loops: CDR1 SGHTA, CDR2 FQGNSA. V lost 2 bases to trimming and J lost 4 bases; unmatched junction nucleotides: 4. The CDR3 DNA reads as TGTGCCAGCAGCTTATTGGACAGGGAAAATCAGCCCCAGCATTTT. Translating it yields CASSLLDRENQPQHF. The complete variable domain, with remaining parts taken from reference TRBV7-2 and TRBJ1-5, reads GAGVSQSPSNKVTEKGKDVELRCDPISGHTALYWYRQSLGQGLEFLIYFQGNSAPDKSGLPSDRFSAERTGGSVSTLTIQRTQQEDSAVYLCASSLLDRENQPQHFGDGTRLSIL.

The gene calls are TRBV9 and TRBJ2-5; no firm D call. Germline V gene lookup returns CDR1 SGDLS and CDR2 YYNGEE. V lost 0 bases, J lost 5 bases, and 14 bases lay in between. CDR3 size: 15 residues. DNA of the CDR3: TGTGCCAGCAGCGTAGCGTCTGGTAGAGCTGAGACCCAGTACTTC. Its translation: CASSVASGRAETQYF.

The gene calls are TRBV2 and TRBJ2-5; tentative D call: TRBD1 (6 bases). The CDR3 is 13 residues long. Germline CDR1 SNHLY, CDR2 FYNNEI. Trimming left V 6 bases short and J 4 bases short, with 12 bases between. The CDR3 is CASRWGPGETQYF. CDR3 DNA sequence: TGTGCCAGCAGGTGGGGGCCCGGAGAGACCCAGTACTTC.

The chain uses TRBV6-5 and TRBJ2-6, with 7 bases fitting TRBD1. The CDR3 is made up of 14 amino acids. Germline V gene sequence: CDR1 MNHEY, CDR2 SVGAGI. With V trimmed by 6 bases and J by 11 bases, 10 bases remained unmatched. CDR3 residues: CASRVGTVPYVLTF. DNA for the CDR3: TGTGCCAGCAGGGTCGGGACAGTTCCTTACGTCCTGACTTTC.

This sequence joins TRBV28 and TRBJ2-4; a possible D gene is TRBD2 (5 bases). Deletions cut 5 bases from V and 9 bases from J, with 17 bases between. The CDR3 length is 14 residues. CDR1 and CDR2 from the germline V gene are MDHEN and SYDVKM. CDR3: CASSTWTGKGIQYF. As DNA, the CDR3 is TGTGCCAGCAGTACCTGGACCGGGAAAGGCATTCAGTACTTC.